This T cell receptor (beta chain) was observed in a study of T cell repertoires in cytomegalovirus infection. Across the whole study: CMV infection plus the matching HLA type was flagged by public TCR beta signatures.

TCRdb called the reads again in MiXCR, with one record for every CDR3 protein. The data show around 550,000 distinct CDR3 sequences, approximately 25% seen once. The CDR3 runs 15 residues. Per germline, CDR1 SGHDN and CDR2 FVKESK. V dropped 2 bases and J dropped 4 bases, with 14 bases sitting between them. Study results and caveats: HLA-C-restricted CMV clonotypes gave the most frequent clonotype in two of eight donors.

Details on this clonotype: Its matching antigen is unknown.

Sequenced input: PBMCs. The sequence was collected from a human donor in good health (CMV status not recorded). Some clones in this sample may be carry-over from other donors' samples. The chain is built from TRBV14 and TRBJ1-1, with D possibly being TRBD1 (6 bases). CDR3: CASSQMALRGTEAFF. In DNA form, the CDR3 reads TGTGCCAGCAGCCAAATGGCCCTCAGGGGCACTGAAGCTTTCTTT.